The 25 T cell receptor beta chains given below trace back to one sample, sequenced in a study of blood T cell repertoires in COVID-19. Profiling relied on immunoSEQ multiplex PCR, and the TCRdb table lists in-frame clones only, not all of them. The sample records 150,000 or so clones, roughly 87% being singletons. The specimen was PBMCs or T cells enriched from blood (not recorded which). The source of these receptors is a man in his fifties or sixties who had recovered from COVID-19.

Written as DNA, the CDR3 is TGTGCCAGCAGCTTAGACAGGGGAAGCACAGATACGCAGTATTTT. It is translated as CASSLDRGSTDTQYF. V gene TRBV5-4 combines with J gene TRBJ2-3, with 8 bases fitting TRBD1. This CDR3 has 15 amino acids. Trimming took 2 bases from V and 0 from J; bases not matched to a gene: 2. Germline V gives CDR1 SGHNT, CDR2 YYREEE (reference sequence).

The chain uses TRBV7-9 and TRBJ2-2; possible D gene TRBD2, 5 bases. The CDR3 runs to 12 residues. The germline V gene has CDR1 SEHNR and CDR2 FQNEAQ (reference sequence). V was clipped by 6 bases and J by 5 bases, with 7 bases between them. The CDR3 DNA follows: TGTGCCAGCAGGAGGGAAACCGGGGAGCTGTTTTTT. This codes for CASRRETGELFF.

The chain recombines TRBV7-9 with TRBJ2-5, with D possibly being TRBD2 (5 bases). Trimming pared 1 base from V and 5 bases from J, leaving 23 bases between. CDR1 and CDR2 (germline): SEHNR, FQNEAQ (reference sequence). CDR3 size: 18 residues. The CDR3 DNA sequence: TGTGCCAGCAGCTTAGGAAACATACTAAGAGGAAGGGAGGAGACCCAGTACTTC. Amino acids: CASSLGNILRGREETQYF.

Only one count was recorded for this clone. The chain combines TRBV10-3 with TRBJ1-1; 8 nucleotides align to TRBD1. Germline CDR1 ENHRY, CDR2 SYGVKD. J lost 3 bases, V lost 6 bases, and 3 bases had no gene match. The CDR3 runs 13 residues. CDR3 region: CAIRKGQDTEAFF. For the CDR3, the DNA is TGTGCCATCAGGAAGGGACAGGACACTGAAGCTTTCTTT.

The DNA for the CDR3 is TGTGCCAGCAGCGTAGGCATCACCGGGACTAGTGACTACGAGCAGTACTTC. As protein: CASSVGITGTSDYEQYF. The rearrangement uses TRBV9 and TRBJ2-7; TRBD2 matches at 8 bases. The germline V gene has CDR1 SGDLS and CDR2 YYNGEE. The CDR3 is 17 amino acids. J lost 3 bases, V lost 0 bases, and 11 bases had no gene match. The whole variable domain, remainder taken from reference TRBV9 and TRBJ2-7, is DSGVTQTPKHLITATGQRVTLRCSPRSGDLSVYWYQQSLDQGLQFLIQYYNGEERAKGNILERFSAQQFPDLHSELNLSSLELGDSALYFCASSVGITGTSDYEQYFGPGTRLTVT.

DNA of the CDR3: TGTGCCAGCAGCTTGGCCGTGGCCTTGGAAAAACTGTTTTTT. Residues: CASSLAVALEKLFF. V usage is TRBV5-6 and J usage is TRBJ1-4; D unresolved. This CDR3 has 14 residues. Trimming took off 0 bases at V and 8 bases at J, with 11 bases between the two ends. The V gene's germline CDR1 is SGHDT and CDR2 YYEEEE.

The chain is built from TRBV3-1 (or the pseudogene TRBV3-2) and TRBJ2-2, with D possibly TRBD1 on 6 matching bases. V shed 4 bases and J shed 6 bases, with 9 bases lying between them. Per germline, CDR1 LGHDT and CDR2 YNNKEL (reference sequence). This CDR3 comprises 13 residues. The chain's CDR3 is CASSPHRAGELFF. DNA of the CDR3: TGTGCCAGCAGCCCGCACAGGGCCGGGGAGCTGTTTTTT.

The chain couples TRBV5-1 to TRBJ1-1; perhaps TRBD1 as D (5 bases). Deletions cut 3 bases from V and 4 bases from J, with 10 bases between. CDR1 and CDR2 (germline): SGHRS, YFSETQ. This CDR3 is 13 amino acids long. DNA of the CDR3: TGCGCCAGCAGCTCCTCGGGGGGCACTGAAGCTTTCTTT. Residues: CASSSSGGTEAFF.

V is TRBV21-1 and J is TRBJ2-5; the tabulated D call, TRBD2, remains unverified against the DNA. TRBV21-1 counts as a pseudogene. The CDR3 loop spans 13 amino acids. CDR3 sequence (DNA): TGTGCCACCTCCCCCTCCGGAGGCGAGACCCAGTACTTC. As protein: CATSPSGGETQYF.

A few counts support this clone. V and J are TRBV5-6 and TRBJ1-5; D gene ambiguous. The CDR3 consists of 14 residues. With 0 bases removed from V and 3 bases from J, the gap between germline ends came to 7 bases. From germline, CDR1 is SGHDT and CDR2 YYEEEE. In nucleotides, the CDR3 is TGTGCCAGCAGCTTGGTTGCAGACAATCAGCCCCAGCATTTT. Translation gives CASSLVADNQPQHF.

The gene calls are TRBV9 and TRBJ1-2, with D possibly being TRBD1 (6 bases). Trimming stripped 1 base from V and 3 bases from J, with 13 bases between. The CDR3 is made up of 15 amino acids. The germline V gene has CDR1 SGDLS and CDR2 YYNGEE. The CDR3 is CASSVFGRGDYGYTF. For the CDR3, the DNA is TGTGCCAGCAGCGTATTCGGCAGGGGCGACTATGGCTACACCTTC. The full variable domain, completed using reference TRBV9 and TRBJ1-2, is DSGVTQTPKHLITATGQRVTLRCSPRSGDLSVYWYQQSLDQGLQFLIQYYNGEERAKGNILERFSAQQFPDLHSELNLSSLELGDSALYFCASSVFGRGDYGYTFGSGTRLTVV.

This clone was detected only once. This chain uses TRBV3-1 (or the pseudogene TRBV3-2) with TRBJ1-2; possibly TRBD1 for D (5 bases). The length of the CDR3 is 15 residues. Germline CDR1 is LGHDT and CDR2 is YNNKEL (reference sequence). Trimming stripped 3 bases from V and 8 bases from J, with 19 bases between. In nucleotides, the CDR3 is TGTGCCAGCAGCCACAGAAGGAACCAGGGCCAGGGCTACACCTTC. Translation: CASSHRRNQGQGYTF.

The genes are TRBV7-9 and TRBJ1-2; possibly TRBD1 for D (5 bases). The germline V gene encodes CDR1 SEHNR and CDR2 FQNEAQ (reference sequence). This CDR3 is 15 amino acids long. With 5 bases removed from V and 7 bases from J, the gap between germline ends came to 20 bases. CDR3 sequence reads: CASSTAGHGGIGYTF. The CDR3 DNA sequence: TGTGCCAGCAGCACAGCTGGGCACGGGGGTATTGGCTACACCTTC.

For the CDR3, the DNA is TGTGCCAGCAGCTTATACAGGGAAGATACGCAGTATTTT. As protein: CASSLYREDTQYF. The chain carries TRBV7-3 and TRBJ2-3; tentatively, D is TRBD1 (6 bases). The CDR3 spans 13 residues. Germline assignment: CDR1 SGHTA and CDR2 FQGTGA. Trimming pared 2 bases from V and 5 bases from J, leaving 8 bases between.

The chain uses TRBV9 and TRBJ2-1; 9 nucleotides line up with TRBD1. Germline loops: CDR1 SGDLS, CDR2 YYNGEE. This CDR3 is 19 amino acids long. Germline trimming cut 4 bases from V and 3 bases from J; bases unmatched to any gene: 17. CDR3 in DNA: TGTGCCAGCAGCCCCTGGGACAGGGAAACAGCGGGCCTCTACAATGAGCAGTTCTTC. Translation: CASSPWDRETAGLYNEQFF.

The chain carries TRBV6-5 and TRBJ2-3; 8 bases align to TRBD1. The V and J ends lost 0 bases and 4 bases, in that order; junction bases with no gene match: 3. The CDR3 covers 15 residues. Looked up from germline, CDR1 is MNHEY and CDR2 is SVGAGI. CDR3 coding DNA: TGTGCCAGCAGTTACTCCGCAGGGGGCGCAGATACGCAGTATTTT. Translated, it gives CASSYSAGGADTQYF.

The J gene is TRBJ1-4, the V gene TRBV6-5; maybe TRBD1 (5 bases). The CDR3 runs 14 residues. Looked up from germline, CDR1 is MNHEY and CDR2 is SVGAGI. V was pared by 7 bases and J by 10 bases, with 19 bases between. The CDR3 sequence: CASTQGALDGKLFF. In nucleotides, the CDR3 is TGTGCCAGCACCCAAGGGGCCCTAGATGGAAAACTGTTTTTT.

This rearrangement joins TRBV2 to TRBJ1-5; D possibly corresponds to TRBD1 (5 bases). Germline lookup yields CDR1 SNHLY and CDR2 FYNNEI. This CDR3 is 13 amino acids long. The V end lost 4 bases, the J end lost 5 bases, and 9 bases lay between the germline ends. CDR3 region: CASSVQGYQPQHF. The CDR3 bases are TGTGCCAGCAGTGTGCAGGGCTATCAGCCCCAGCATTTT.

The gene calls are TRBV7-9 and TRBJ2-2, with D possibly being TRBD1 (5 bases). This CDR3 spans 13 amino acids. Germline values: CDR1 SEHNR, CDR2 FQNEAQ (reference sequence). Trimming stripped 6 bases from V and 4 bases from J, with 9 bases between. The CDR3 is CASSLDTTGELFF. In DNA, the CDR3 is TGTGCCAGCAGTCTGGACACCACCGGGGAGCTGTTTTTT.

The rearrangement links TRBV6-6 to TRBJ1-6; weak D call: TRBD1 (6 bases). The ends were cut back, 3 bases at V and 10 bases at J, with 13 bases in the middle. Germline assignment: CDR1 MNHNY and CDR2 SVGAGI (reference sequence). The CDR3 has 14 amino acids. The CDR3 DNA is TGTGCCAGCAGTTATGGACAAACAGGGTCACCCCTCCACTTT. Its translation: CASSYGQTGSPLHF.

The chain carries TRBV11-2 and TRBJ2-1; D remains unclear. Trimming left V 0 bases short and J 9 bases short, with 12 bases between. The CDR3 is 14 residues long. Germline assignment: CDR1 SGHAT and CDR2 FQNNGV. The CDR3 nucleotides read TGTGCCAGCAGCTTAGACTATAGCTCTGGTGAGCAGTTCTTC. Protein product: CASSLDYSSGEQFF. The entire variable domain, with the rest obtained from reference TRBV11-2 and TRBJ2-1, is as follows: EAGVAQSPRYKIIEKRQSVAFWCNPISGHATLYWYQQILGQGPKLLIQFQNNGVVDDSQLPKDRFSAERLKGVDSTLKIQPAKLEDSAVYLCASSLDYSSGEQFFGPGTRLTVL.

The chain combines TRBV7-3 with TRBJ2-1; TRBD2 is a possible D gene (6 bases). Trimming removed 5 bases from V and 6 bases from J, with 17 bases in between. The CDR3 is 15 residues long. CDR1 is SGHTA and CDR2 is FQGTGA in the germline V gene. CDR3 bases: TGTGCCAGCAGCCCCGAGGGGACTTCACGCAATGAGCAGTTCTTC. Residues: CASSPEGTSRNEQFF.

This chain connects TRBV29-1 to TRBJ2-1; D gene unclear. Trimming shortened V by 6 bases and J by 1 base, and 4 bases separated the two germline ends. CDR1 is SQVTM, CDR2 ANQGSEA, per germline. CDR3 length: 11 amino acids. CDR3 nucleotide sequence: TGCAGCGTCGGTTCCTACAATGAGCAGTTCTTC. Encoded protein: CSVGSYNEQFF.

Here the CDR3 reads CASSSQGASGNTIYF. The CDR3 region has the DNA TGTGCCAGCAGTTCGCAGGGCGCCTCTGGAAACACCATATATTTT. The chain joins TRBV28 to TRBJ1-3; possibly TRBD1 for D (5 bases). The CDR3 covers 15 residues. The germline CDR1 and CDR2 sequences are MDHEN and SYDVKM. V was cut by 4 bases and J by 0 bases, with 10 bases left in between. The full variable domain, in which reference TRBV28 and TRBJ1-3 provide the parts outside the CDR3, is DVKVTQSSRYLVKRTGEKVFLECVQDMDHENMFWYRQDPGLGLRLIYFSYDVKMKEKGDIPEGYSVSREKKERFSLILESASTNQTSMYLCASSSQGASGNTIYFGEGSWLTVV.

The CDR3 coding sequence is TGTGCCAGCAGCGGCCACAGGGAGGGTAATTCACCCCTCCACTTT. Protein sequence: CASSGHREGNSPLHF. The rearrangement links TRBV7-9 to TRBJ1-6; D perhaps matches TRBD1 (6 bases). The CDR3 is 15 amino acids. Trimming took off 5 bases at V and 6 bases at J, with 14 bases between the two ends. Germline V CDR1 and CDR2: SEHNR, FQNEAQ (reference sequence).